This T cell receptor beta chain was profiled in a study of PD-1 blockade in classical Hodgkin lymphoma. Sequencing used immunoSEQ multiplex PCR; TCRdb keeps in-frame clones, though not all of them. This table has some 9,500 clones, 70% to 80% appearing once. On this clone: Its specificity is not known.

This CDR3 has 15 amino acids. V was shortened by 0 bases and J by 6 bases, with 9 bases between the two germline ends. Germline V CDR1 and CDR2: LGHNA, YSLEER. Time point meaning: cycle 4 day 1 (C4D1), after more than 5 weeks of nivolumab. In every patient, relapse followed autologous stem cell transplantation, while exposure to brentuximab vedotin differed. Magnetic negative selection was used to purify CD8+ T cells from thawed PBMCs. Notes on the study in general: Newly diagnosed patients had baseline TCR diversity that was reportedly lower than that of healthy donors. Newly diagnosed and completely responding patients shared comparable baseline diversity. Causes of the repertoire differences remain undefined, possibly disease activity or prior therapy. CD4+ TCR diversity, unlike CD8+, climbed significantly by C4D1.

The chain joins TRBV4-3 to TRBJ1-6, with D perhaps TRBD1 (6 bases). The material was CD8+ T cells from blood, obtained before the fourth cycle of nivolumab. The receptor comes from a human donor with classical Hodgkin lymphoma. For the CDR3, the DNA is TGCGCCAGCAGCCAAGATCAGGGGCGTAATTCACCCCTCCACTTT. Translated: CASSQDQGRNSPLHF.